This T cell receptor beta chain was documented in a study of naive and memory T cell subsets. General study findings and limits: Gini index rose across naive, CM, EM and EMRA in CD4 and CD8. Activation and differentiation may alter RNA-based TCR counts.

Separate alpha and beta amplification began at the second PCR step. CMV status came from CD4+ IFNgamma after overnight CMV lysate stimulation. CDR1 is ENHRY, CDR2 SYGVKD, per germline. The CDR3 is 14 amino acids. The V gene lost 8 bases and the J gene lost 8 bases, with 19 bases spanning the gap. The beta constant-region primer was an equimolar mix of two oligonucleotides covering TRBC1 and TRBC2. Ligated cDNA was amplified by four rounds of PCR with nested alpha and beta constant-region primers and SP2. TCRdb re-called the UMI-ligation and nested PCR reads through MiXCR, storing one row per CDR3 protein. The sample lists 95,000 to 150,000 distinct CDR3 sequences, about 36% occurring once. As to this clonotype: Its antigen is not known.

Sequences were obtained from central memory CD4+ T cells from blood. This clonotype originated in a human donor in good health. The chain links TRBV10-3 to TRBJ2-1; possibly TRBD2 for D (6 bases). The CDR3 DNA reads TGTGCCATCCGCCCTGAGGGAGGTCGGGATGAGCAGTTCTTC. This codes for CAIRPEGGRDEQFF.